This TCR beta chain was identified during a study of post-analysis software for immune sequencing data. Study-wide background: Recorded subtypes: relapsing-remitting, secondary progressive, progressive-relapsing; some patients unannotated.

Built from TCR beta cDNA, the libraries had unique molecular identifiers in them. In TCRdb, the PCR reads were re-called with MiXCR into one record per CDR3 protein. Here the sample spans some 450,000 distinct CDR3 sequences, less than 45% being singletons. CDR3 length: 12 amino acids. Germline V lookup: CDR1 MNHEY, CDR2 SVGEGT. As for this clonotype: Its antigen is not known.

General observations from the study: Four or five TRBV segments were more frequent in patients than controls; TRBV5-6, TRBV5-1 and TRBV20-1 belonged to this group. Versus controls, multiple sclerosis patients showed significantly lower diversity (normalized Chao1). Samples from one preparation batch, clustered by F measure, grouped strongly together.

The specimen was blood. This TCR was recovered from a girl aged 10 to 17 with multiple sclerosis. V gene TRBV6-2 or TRBV6-3 combines with J gene TRBJ2-1; 7 positions match TRBD2. The CDR3 DNA is TGTTCTAGCGGACCCTCCTACAATGAGCAGTTCTTC. Encoded protein: CSSGPSYNEQFF.